The sequence of this TCR beta chain was determined in a study of T cells in Graves' hyperthyroidism and ophthalmopathy. Many counts were recorded for this clonotype. Its antigen is unidentified. Diagnosis relied on clinical symptoms, serum thyroxine and TRAb, thyroid ultrasound and orbital computed tomography. The authors obtained PBMCs from around 11 ml of fresh peripheral blood. RNA transcripts gave rise to amplified TCR beta CDR3 regions. Primed by the HTBI set, a first-round RT-PCR was run on the TCR CDR3. TCRdb ran MiXCR on the multiplex PCR reads and lists one entry per CDR3 protein. The profile shows under 450,000 distinct CDR3 sequences, approximately 15% of them singletons. Overall study findings and caveats: Researchers report that a 13 V-J model separated ophthalmopathy from stable hyperthyroidism. Most clonotypes expanded in the thyroid (above 0.001) were also present in blood.

Germline values: CDR1 DFQATT, CDR2 SNEGSKA (reference sequence). The ends lost 6 bases at V and 0 bases at J; junction bases unmatched: 7. CDR3 length: 15 residues. The material sequenced was blood. The receptor was isolated from a man younger than 45 with Graves' hyperthyroidism that later progressed to Graves' ophthalmopathy. V gene TRBV20-1 combines with J gene TRBJ2-7, with 11 bases fitting TRBD2. The CDR3 loop is CSATGTSGNSYEQYF. CDR3 coding DNA: TGCAGTGCAACCGGGACTAGCGGTAACTCCTACGAGCAGTACTTC.